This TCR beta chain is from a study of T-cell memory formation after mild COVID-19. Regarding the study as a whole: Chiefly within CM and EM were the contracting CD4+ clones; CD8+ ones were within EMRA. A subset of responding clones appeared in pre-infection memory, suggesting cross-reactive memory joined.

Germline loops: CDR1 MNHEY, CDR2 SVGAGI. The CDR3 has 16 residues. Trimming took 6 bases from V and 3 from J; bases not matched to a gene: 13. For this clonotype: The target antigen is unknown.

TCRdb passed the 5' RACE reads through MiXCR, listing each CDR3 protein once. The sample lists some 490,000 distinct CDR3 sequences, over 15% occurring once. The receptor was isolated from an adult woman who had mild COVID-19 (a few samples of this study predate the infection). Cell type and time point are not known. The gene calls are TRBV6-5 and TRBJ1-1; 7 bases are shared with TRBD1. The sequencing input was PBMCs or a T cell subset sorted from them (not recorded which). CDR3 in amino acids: CASSRIGTELYTEAFF. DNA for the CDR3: TGTGCCAGCAGCCGAATCGGGACAGAACTTTACACTGAAGCTTTCTTT.